Given below is one T cell receptor (beta chain) in context. The antigen this receptor binds is unknown. The input lacks base qualities; no much larger clone sits a single base away. This sample stems from a study of post-analysis software for immune sequencing data (dated by TCRdb to the mid-2010s). Background for the entire study: Recorded disease courses included relapsing-remitting, secondary progressive and progressive-relapsing multiple sclerosis, with some patients lacking subtype annotation. The multiple sclerosis patient repertoires were compared with ten to eleven previously published healthy control repertoires from donors aged about 6 to 26 years. A subset of samples was prepared in parallel using single-end sample barcoding, then pooled and co-amplified after Illumina adapter ligation. Points the paper makes about the study in general: Significantly lower normalized Chao1 diversity was found in multiple sclerosis patients than in controls, suggesting substantial peripheral T-cell clonal expansion. A few TRBV segments, including TRBV5-6, TRBV5-1 and TRBV20-1, were significantly more frequent in patients than controls. Direct clustering with F measure revealed strong co-clustering of samples prepared in the same batch, which led to a batch-effect correction. The multiple sclerosis patient group was slightly younger than the control group.

The CDR3 runs 15 residues from the cysteine to the phenylalanine. CDR3 DNA is the only sequence kept; it has 45 bases, read in frame from the first base. CDR1 and CDR2, looked up from the germline V gene (reference sequence), are MNHNY and SVGAGI. Deletion took 1 base off V and 2 bases off J, with a span of 12 bases between the germline ends. Library construction relied on PCR. The listed sequencing device is Illumina HiSeq 2500. Unique molecular identifiers were incorporated into TCR beta cDNA libraries to reduce PCR and sequencing biases. Every 1 to 10 million input T cells yielded 500,000 or so cDNA molecules, meaning each molecule approximated one T cell. The same protocol used for the earlier healthy control dataset was applied to prepare and sequence the patient libraries. Samples belonging to the same batch were prepared together, multiplexed and sequenced on a shared HiSeq lane. Per the source publication's procedure: Raw barcoded reads were processed with MIGEC, and single-read molecular identifier groups were discarded before consensus assembly and CDR3 extraction. VDJtools was used for post-analysis of the clonotype tables, with diversity normalized by down-sampling every dataset to the smallest sample size. In repertoire overlap clustering, CDR3 amino acid sequences, but not nucleotide sequences, were matched to correct batch-related cross-sample contamination. TCRdb took the public reads, trimmed them with fastp at Q25, ran MiXCR for clone calling and kept in-frame beta chains. CDR3 protein duplicates are merged, each entry listing the most common genes and DNA. What appears here as the V and J calls and clone size reflects TCRdb's work, not the paper's. A total of approximately 690,000 distinct CDR3 sequences appear in this sample, 59% of them only once. The ten top clones hold 10% to 12% of the sample.

TCR beta repertoires were profiled from peripheral blood of 13 young patients with multiple sclerosis to demonstrate the VDJtools post-analysis software. The multiple sclerosis patients were children and adolescents ranging in age from roughly 6 to 15 years. Sequencing used blood. The sequence derives from a girl aged 2-15 years with multiple sclerosis. The sequence is built from TRBV6-6 and TRBJ2-7, with no confidently assigned D gene. The nucleotide sequence reads TGTGCCAGCAGTTACTATTTCAACAGTCCCTACGAGCAGTACTTC. It translates as CASSYYFNSPYEQYF.